This T cell receptor (beta chain) originates from a study of blood T cell repertoires in COVID-19. Authors' analysis steps: Estimates of nucleated cell counts were drawn from the amplification of reference gene primers. The protocol was immunoSEQ multiplex PCR, while the TCRdb copy is restricted to in-frame clones and leaves out a portion. V and J calls and clone size are copied from that table; D and trimming were computed from the DNA. The sample comprises approximately 350,000 clones, over 75% of which are singletons, and roughly 1% rests with the top ten. The study drew participants aged about 18 to 90 years from approximately 25 US areas. Cohorts were determined from participant-reported clinical history. CDR1 MNHEY and CDR2 SVGAGI come from the germline V gene. CDR3 size: 14 residues. V gave up 6 bases and J gave up 1 base, with 11 bases separating them.

Sample: PBMCs or T cells enriched from blood (not recorded which). The sequence came from a man aged 18 to 29 who had recovered from COVID-19. This chain uses TRBV6-5 with TRBJ2-3; D uncertain. The CDR3 region is CASSVRVGTDTQYF. The CDR3 coding sequence is TGTGCCAGCAGCGTGCGAGTGGGCACAGATACGCAGTATTTT.